This T cell receptor (beta chain) was observed in a study of human T cells and chemical hapten exposure. Study-wide context: Donors were sensitized with 2% DPC on the upper inner arm. The upper back received 0.01% DPC by patch testing, with results read at 6 days. Enrolled patients were predominantly female and had alopecia areata, totalis or universalis.

Time point specified: pre-sensitization, week 0. Treatment defined: therapeutic diphenylcyclopropenone sensitization with weekly scalp DPC. Individual cDNA molecules (in the library) carried attached unique molecular identifiers. TCRdb re-called the RACE reads through MiXCR, storing one row per CDR3 protein. The table lists around 180,000 distinct CDR3 sequences, 30% of them singletons. V gave up 5 bases and J gave up 9 bases, with 14 bases separating them. CDR3 length: 14 amino acids. The genes are TRBV12-3 or TRBV12-4 and TRBJ1-6; TRBD1 is a possible D gene (5 bases). The origin of this receptor is a woman in her twenties or thirties with alopecia areata. Some clones in this sample may be carry-over from other donors' samples. The source was whole blood, collected in connection with sensitization to the hapten diphenylcyclopropenone (DPC). Here the CDR3 DNA reads TGTGCCAGCAGTCCCCACAGGTCCCTTTCACCCCTCCACTTT. Encoded protein: CASSPHRSLSPLHF.